These 29 T cell receptor beta chains share one sample of origin, sequenced in a study of CD8+ T cells in alopecia areata. RNA was isolated and reverse transcribed to cDNA, the sequencing template. Produced via immunoSEQ multiplex PCR; TCRdb's table is partial and in-frame only. The repertoire includes some 180,000 clones, about 47% of them detected once, and around 10% sits in the top ten. Noted treatment: oral pan-JAK inhibitor, 5-10 mg twice daily. The sequencing here drew on CD8+ T cells sorted from blood, taken around week 53, from a patient treated with tofacitinib. The source is a human donor with alopecia areata.

The chain carries TRBV5-4 and TRBJ1-2; a possible D gene is TRBD1 (5 bases). The CDR3 runs to 15 residues. The V gene lost 3 bases and the J gene lost 6 bases, with 18 bases spanning the gap. The germline V gene has CDR1 SGHNT and CDR2 YYREEE (reference sequence). In DNA, the CDR3 is TGTGCCAGCAGCTCCCCGGAGGAACAGGATGATGGCTACACCTTC. This translates into CASSSPEEQDDGYTF.

The chain is built from TRBV13 and TRBJ1-6; 10 nucleotides match TRBD1. Trimming removed 0 bases from V and 10 bases from J; junction bases left unmatched: 3. The CDR3 is 15 residues long. Per germline, CDR1 PRHDT and CDR2 FYEKMQ (reference sequence). Here the CDR3 reads CASSLGTGGRSPLHF. In nucleotides, the CDR3 is TGTGCCAGCAGCTTAGGGACAGGGGGCAGGTCACCCCTCCACTTT.

V gene TRBV2 combines with J gene TRBJ2-7; D remains unclear. Trimming removed 6 bases from V and 5 bases from J, with 11 bases in between. The CDR3 has 12 amino acids. Germline V gene sequence: CDR1 SNHLY, CDR2 FYNNEI. CDR3 protein: CASSLDVNEQYF. For the CDR3, the DNA is TGTGCCAGCAGCTTGGACGTAAACGAGCAGTACTTC.

This clone has just one count. The V and J genes are TRBV4-3 and TRBJ1-2; no reliable D call. Germline V gene sequence: CDR1 LGHNA, CDR2 YSLEER. This CDR3 spans 13 amino acids. The V end was cut by 2 bases, the J end by 0 bases, with 4 bases between. CDR3 nucleotides: TGCGCCAGCAGCCAATATCCTAACTATGGCTACACCTTC. It encodes CASSQYPNYGYTF.

The chain carries TRBV29-1 and TRBJ1-2; D gene uncertain. The CDR3 consists of 13 residues. CDR1 SQVTM and CDR2 ANQGSEA come from the germline V gene. Trimming stripped 2 bases from V and 4 bases from J, with 11 bases between. CDR3 nucleotides: TGCAGCGTTGAAAGAAGGCTCGGCTATGGCTACACCTTC. This translates into CSVERRLGYGYTF.

The chain uses TRBV29-1 and TRBJ2-7, with TRBD1 identical over 9 bases. The ends lost 7 bases at V and 1 base at J; junction bases unmatched: 5. CDR1 and CDR2 (germline): SQVTM, ANQGSEA. This CDR3 is built from 13 residues. CDR3 amino acids: CSALDRGSYEQYF. Written as DNA, the CDR3 is TGCAGCGCCCTAGACAGGGGGTCCTACGAGCAGTACTTC.

This clone was recorded a few times. This chain uses TRBV27 with TRBJ2-7; TRBD1 aligns across 7 bases. Germline loops: CDR1 MNHEY, CDR2 SMNVEV (reference sequence). The length of the CDR3 is 16 residues. The trim removed 6 bases at V and 0 bases at J, leaving 11 bases unmatched. The CDR3 spells CASSHDRARNSYEQYF. Here the CDR3 DNA reads TGTGCCAGCAGCCATGACAGGGCGAGAAACTCCTACGAGCAGTACTTC.

The V and J genes are TRBV4-1 and TRBJ1-6; D remains unclear. Per germline, CDR1 MGHRA and CDR2 YSYEKL. CDR3 length: 16 amino acids. V shed 0 bases and J shed 4 bases, with 10 bases lying between them. The CDR3 DNA reads as TGCGCCAGCAGCCAAGAGGCGTCCGTTTATAATTCACCCCTCCACTTT. Amino acid sequence: CASSQEASVYNSPLHF.

The sample holds a few counts of this clone. J is TRBJ2-7 and V is TRBV6-5; 7 bases line up with TRBD2. The germline gives CDR1 MNHEY, CDR2 SVGAGI. J gave up 4 bases and V 2 bases, and 5 bases lay outside the gene matches. This CDR3 has 14 amino acids. The CDR3 loop is CASSYGGERYEQYF. The CDR3 DNA reads TGTGCCAGCAGTTACGGGGGGGAGAGGTACGAGCAGTACTTC.

This clone has a handful of counts. With a much larger clone just one base away, this may be a read error. Different DNA sequences within this sample yield the same CDR3. The rearrangement uses TRBV29-1 and TRBJ2-3; D ambiguous. Deletions cut 3 bases from V and 3 bases from J, with 1 base between. The CDR3 is made up of 10 amino acids. Germline V CDR1 and CDR2: SQVTM, ANQGSEA. This CDR3 is CSVDTDTQYF. The CDR3 coding sequence is TGCAGCGTTGATACAGATACGCAGTATTTT.

The CDR3 here is CASSQEGDSLSYEQYF. The CDR3 DNA follows: TGCGCCAGCAGCCAAGAAGGGGACAGCCTATCCTACGAGCAGTACTTC. The chain combines TRBV4-1 with TRBJ2-7; 7 bases align to TRBD1. Trimming at V came to 0 bases and at J to 1 base, leaving 6 bases not matched to a gene. Germline CDR1 and CDR2: MGHRA and YSYEKL. The CDR3 loop spans 16 amino acids.

The chain combines TRBV25-1 with TRBJ2-5, with 11 positions matching TRBD1. The CDR3 extends over 17 amino acids. Germline CDR1 MGHDK, CDR2 SYGVNS. V lost 8 bases, J lost 4 bases, and 15 bases stayed unmatched. The CDR3 DNA follows: TGTGCCAGCTTCGAGGACAGGGGGCTTATTGATGGAGAGACCCAGTACTTC. Translating it yields CASFEDRGLIDGETQYF.

This clone occurred a few times. As DNA, the CDR3 is TGCAGCGCCGTCCGGACAGCTAATGAAAAACTGTTTTTT. Translation gives CSAVRTANEKLFF. This chain uses TRBV29-1 with TRBJ1-4, with D possibly TRBD1 on 6 matching bases. V was shortened by 7 bases and J by 3 bases, with 12 bases between the two germline ends. The CDR3 contains 13 residues. The V gene's germline CDR1 is SQVTM and CDR2 ANQGSEA.

Details on this clone: At the DNA level, this CDR3 is encoded by other sequences in the same sample as well. This rearrangement joins TRBV29-1 to TRBJ2-1; 9 bases agree with TRBD1. V dropped 6 bases and J dropped 6; count of bases not matched to a gene: 0. The germline gives CDR1 SQVTM, CDR2 ANQGSEA. CDR3 length equals 11 residues. This CDR3 is CSVGQGNEQFF. In DNA, the CDR3 is TGCAGCGTGGGACAGGGCAATGAGCAGTTCTTC.

This clone has only a few counts. The chain recombines TRBV30 with TRBJ2-1; 12 bases match TRBD2. In germline, CDR1 is GTSNPN, CDR2 SVGIG (reference sequence). Trimming removed 3 bases from V and 8 bases from J; junction bases left unmatched: 8. The CDR3 spans 15 residues. CDR3 DNA sequence: TGTGCCTGGAGCCTCCTAGCGGGGGGGTTGGATGAGCAGTTCTTC. This codes for CAWSLLAGGLDEQFF.

As DNA, the CDR3 is TGTGCCATCAGTGACCTCTCCGGGGGGGAAGAGACCCAGTACTTC. Encoded protein: CAISDLSGGEETQYF. The V gene is TRBV10-3, the J gene TRBJ2-5; 8 positions match TRBD2. J gave up 3 bases and V 3 bases, and 6 bases lay outside the gene matches. Looked up from germline, CDR1 is ENHRY and CDR2 is SYGVKD. The CDR3 has 15 residues.

V and J are TRBV19 and TRBJ1-5; tentative D call: TRBD1 (5 bases). Trimming shortened V by 7 bases and J by 1 base, and 14 bases separated the two germline ends. CDR3 length: 15 residues. Germline CDR1 is LNHDA and CDR2 is SQIVND (reference sequence). The chain's CDR3 is CASNLDSTSNQPQHF. In nucleotides, the CDR3 is TGTGCCAGTAATCTTGACAGTACCAGCAATCAGCCCCAGCATTTT.

The CDR3 here is CASRGQIMNTEAFF. CDR3 nucleotide sequence: TGTGCCAGCAGGGGACAGATTATGAACACTGAAGCTTTCTTT. The chain employs TRBV6-1 and TRBJ1-1; TRBD1 agrees at 7 bases. V was clipped by 6 bases and J by 0 bases; unmatched bases: 4. The CDR3 extends over 14 amino acids. Germline V gene lookup returns CDR1 MNHNS and CDR2 SASEGT.

The V call is TRBV30, the J call TRBJ1-1; D call uncertain. The germline CDR1 and CDR2 sequences are GTSNPN and SVGIG (reference sequence). Trimming took 5 bases from V and 8 from J, leaving 15 bases between them. This CDR3 has 12 residues. The CDR3 spells CAWAAAPGEAFF. CDR3 bases: TGTGCCTGGGCAGCGGCCCCCGGGGAAGCTTTCTTT. Using reference TRBV30 and TRBJ1-1 for the parts outside the CDR3, the full variable domain is SQTIHQWPATLVQPVGSPLSLECTVEGTSNPNLYWYRQAAGRGLQLLFYSVGIGQISSEVPQNLSASRPQDRQFILSSKKLLLSDSGFYLCAWAAAPGEAFFGQGTRLTVV.

V and J are TRBV9 and TRBJ2-2; 12 bases line up with TRBD2. From germline, CDR1 is SGDLS and CDR2 YYNGEE. The CDR3 runs to 21 residues. Germline trimming cut 0 bases from V and 1 base from J; bases unmatched to any gene: 13. This CDR3 is CASSVVGVRGLAGQNTGELFF. CDR3 bases: TGTGCCAGCAGCGTAGTCGGTGTACGCGGACTAGCGGGGCAGAACACCGGGGAGCTGTTTTTT.

The J gene is TRBJ1-5, the V gene TRBV15; no clear D gene. The CDR3 sequence is 13 residues long. V was trimmed by 5 bases and J by 0 bases, leaving 5 bases between them. The V gene's germline CDR1 is LNHNV and CDR2 YYDKDF (reference sequence). The CDR3 nucleotides read TGTGCCACCAGCGACGGTAGCAATCAGCCCCAGCATTTT. Translating it yields CATSDGSNQPQHF.

This chain joins TRBV5-1 and TRBJ1-6; 7 positions match TRBD1. This CDR3 is built from 18 residues. V was pared by 4 bases and J by 10 bases, with 20 bases of the junction left unmatched. The V gene's germline CDR1 is SGHRS and CDR2 YFSETQ. This CDR3 is CASSGPGTEAFRESPLHF. The CDR3 bases are TGCGCCAGCAGCGGCCCCGGGACAGAGGCCTTTCGAGAATCACCCCTCCACTTT.

The chain combines TRBV13 with TRBJ2-7, with 10 positions matching TRBD1. With 4 bases clipped from V and 6 bases from J, the junction kept 6 bases outside the gene matches. The CDR3 is 14 amino acids. Germline CDR1 and CDR2: PRHDT and FYEKMQ (reference sequence). In DNA form, the CDR3 reads TGTGCCAGCAGCTCCGGGACAGGGGTGACCGAGCAGTACTTC. This sequence encodes CASSSGTGVTEQYF.

Written as DNA, the CDR3 is TGTGCCACCAGCAGAGGTCCGGGGACCGGGGAGCTGTTTTTT. Translation gives CATSRGPGTGELFF. This chain joins TRBV15 and TRBJ2-2, with D tentatively TRBD2 (5 bases). In germline, CDR1 is LNHNV, CDR2 YYDKDF (reference sequence). This CDR3 region has 14 residues. V lost 1 base and J lost 5, with 8 bases in between.

The chain carries TRBV6-5 and TRBJ1-1, with 11 bases fitting TRBD1. J was trimmed by 0 bases and V by 4 bases; bases with no gene match: 4. CDR3 size: 16 residues. Germline V CDR1 and CDR2: MNHEY, SVGAGI. CDR3 bases: TGTGCCAGCAGTTCCTGGACAGGGGGCCTGAACACTGAAGCTTTCTTT. Its protein is CASSSWTGGLNTEAFF.

This chain connects TRBV13 to TRBJ2-4, with D perhaps TRBD1 (6 bases). Germline CDR1 and CDR2: PRHDT and FYEKMQ (reference sequence). V lost 2 bases and J 6 bases, leaving 17 bases between the germline ends. The CDR3 is 16 residues long. The CDR3 region is CASSLRTAHRGNIQYF. The CDR3 DNA reads TGTGCCAGCAGCTTAAGGACAGCTCATCGGGGAAACATTCAGTACTTC.

V usage is TRBV5-6 and J usage is TRBJ2-5; D is unclear. CDR1 is SGHDT, CDR2 YYEEEE, per germline. The ends were cut back, 4 bases at V and 4 bases at J, with 8 bases in the middle. The CDR3 is 12 amino acids. The CDR3 is CASSPGPETQYF. The CDR3 DNA follows: TGTGCCAGCAGCCCCGGACCAGAGACCCAGTACTTC.

This clone was detected once. This sequence joins TRBV9 and TRBJ2-3, with 11 bases that match TRBD1. V lost 3 bases and J lost 1; bases outside the gene matches: 4. Germline V gene lookup returns CDR1 SGDLS and CDR2 YYNGEE. CDR3 length: 16 residues. DNA of the CDR3: TGTGCCAGCAGCGCCAGGACAGGGGGCGGCACAGATACGCAGTATTTT. Translating gives CASSARTGGGTDTQYF.

This clone occurred a few times. The V call is TRBV29-1, the J call TRBJ2-7, with D possibly matching TRBD1 (6 bases). The V gene's germline CDR1 is SQVTM and CDR2 ANQGSEA. Trimming cost V 3 bases and J 3 bases, with 12 bases left between them. The CDR3 is made up of 13 amino acids. The CDR3 sequence is CSVDAGENYEQYF. CDR3 sequence (DNA): TGCAGCGTTGATGCAGGGGAGAACTACGAGCAGTACTTC.